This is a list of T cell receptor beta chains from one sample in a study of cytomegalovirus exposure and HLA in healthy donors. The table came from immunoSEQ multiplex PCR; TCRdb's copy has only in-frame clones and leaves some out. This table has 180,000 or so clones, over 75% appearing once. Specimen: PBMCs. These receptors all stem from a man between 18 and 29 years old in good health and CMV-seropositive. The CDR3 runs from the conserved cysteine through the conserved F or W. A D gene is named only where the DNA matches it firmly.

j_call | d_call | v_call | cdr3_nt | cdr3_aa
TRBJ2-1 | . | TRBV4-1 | TGCGCCAGCAGCCAAGGAGGGTCTTGGACTGAGCAGTTCTTC | CASSQGGSWTEQFF
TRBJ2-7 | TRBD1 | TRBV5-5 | TGTGCCAGCAGCCCCTCCGGGACAGTCATCGACGAGCAGTACTTC | CASSPSGTVIDEQYF
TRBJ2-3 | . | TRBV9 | TGTGCCAGCAGCCCGAGACTAGATCCTAGGCATGCAGATACGCAGTATTTT | CASSPRLDPRHADTQYF
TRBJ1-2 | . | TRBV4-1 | TGCGCCAGCAGCCAAACCAGGGGAGCTAACTATGGCTACACCTTC | CASSQTRGANYGYTF
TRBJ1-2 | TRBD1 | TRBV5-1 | TGCGCCAGCAGCGGAGGGACAGGGGACGGCTACACCTTC | CASSGGTGDGYTF
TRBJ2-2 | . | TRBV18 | TGTGCCAGCTCACCATTTTCACCAGGGGCCGGGGAGCTGTTTTTT | CASSPFSPGAGELFF
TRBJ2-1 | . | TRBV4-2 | TGTGCCAGCAGCCAAGCCGAGACTAACTCCTACAATGAGCAGTTCTTC | CASSQAETNSYNEQFF
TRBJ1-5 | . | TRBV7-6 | TGTGCCAGCAGCTTAGAGGGGGGGAATCAGCCCCAGCATTTT | CASSLEGGNQPQHF
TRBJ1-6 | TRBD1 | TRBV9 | TGTGCCAGCAGCGCGAGGACAGGGAGCTCCTATAATTCACCCCTCCACTTT | CASSARTGSSYNSPLHF
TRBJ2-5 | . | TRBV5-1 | TGCGCCAGCAGCTTGGCGGGGGGCAGGGGAGAGACCCAGTACTTC | CASSLAGGRGETQYF
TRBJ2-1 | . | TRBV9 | TGTGCCAGCAGCGTAGAGGGGGGGGGAGATGAGCAGTTCTTC | CASSVEGGGDEQFF
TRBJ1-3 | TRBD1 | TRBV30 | TGTGCCTGGAGTGGACAGGGGGGAAACACCATATATTTT | CAWSGQGGNTIYF
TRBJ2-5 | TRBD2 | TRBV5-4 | TGTGCCAGCAGCCCGGGGGGGCCGGGAGAGACCCAGTACTTC | CASSPGGPGETQYF
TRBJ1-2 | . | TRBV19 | TGTGCCAGTAACCTAAGGGGCTATGGCTACACCTTC | CASNLRGYGYTF
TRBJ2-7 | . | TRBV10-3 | TGTGCCATCCGCGGGTTCCACAAAACCTACGAGCAGTACTTC | CAIRGFHKTYEQYF
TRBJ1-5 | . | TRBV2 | TGTGCCAGCAGTGACAGGGGCGAGCCCCAGCATTTT | CASSDRGEPQHF